This T cell receptor (beta chain) was captured by sequencing in a study of T cells after posttransplantation cyclophosphamide. Overall study results and limits: TRB clonality was highly associated with recipient CMV seropositivity and reactivation. TRB overlap between skin or GI tissue T cells and blood was limited. Donor-recipient repertoire similarity was low at 1-2 months, rising over year one.

In its sample, this clone was seen once. Its antigen is undetermined. The CDR3 is 15 residues long. Germline-derived CDR1 and CDR2 are MDHEN and SYDVKM. V was cut by 3 bases and J by 2 bases, with 12 bases left in between. Sequenced by immunoSEQ multiplex PCR; TCRdb stores in-frame clones only, minus some. The sample has approximately 17,000 clones, roughly 80% seen once. A marrow graft followed busulfan-fludarabine conditioning, with cyclophosphamide on days +3 and +4. This chain connects TRBV28 to TRBJ2-3; possible D gene TRBD2, 5 bases. Sequencing used CD8+ T cells sorted from PBMCs, obtained just over 1,900 days after a stem cell transplant with posttransplant cyclophosphamide. The clonotype was recovered from a female patient between 40 and 50 years old who received an allogeneic stem cell transplant from a related donor, was CMV-positive, and had no GVHD. Some T cells may originate from the graft donor. DNA of the CDR3: TGTGCCAGCAGTTTCGAGGGCCCTAACACAGATACGCAGTATTTT. Its translation is CASSFEGPNTDTQYF. Variable domain in full (rest from reference TRBV28 and TRBJ2-3): DVKVTQSSRYLVKRTGEKVFLECVQDMDHENMFWYRQDPGLGLRLIYFSYDVKMKEKGDIPEGYSVSREKKERFSLILESASTNQTSMYLCASSFEGPNTDTQYFGPGTRLTVL.